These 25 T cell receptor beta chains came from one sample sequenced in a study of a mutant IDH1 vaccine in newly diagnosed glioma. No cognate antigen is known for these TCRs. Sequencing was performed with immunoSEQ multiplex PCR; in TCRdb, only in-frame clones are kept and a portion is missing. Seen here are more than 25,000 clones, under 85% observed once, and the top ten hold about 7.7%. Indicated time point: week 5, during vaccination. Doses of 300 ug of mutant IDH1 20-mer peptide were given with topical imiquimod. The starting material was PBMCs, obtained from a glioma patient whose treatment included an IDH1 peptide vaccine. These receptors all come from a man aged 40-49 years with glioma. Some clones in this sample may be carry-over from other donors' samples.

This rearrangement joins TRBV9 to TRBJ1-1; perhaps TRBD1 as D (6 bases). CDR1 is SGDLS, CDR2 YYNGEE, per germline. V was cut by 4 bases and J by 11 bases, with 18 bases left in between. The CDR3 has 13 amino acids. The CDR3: CASSPAGVQGAFF. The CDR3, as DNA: TGTGCCAGCAGCCCGGCGGGGGTCCAGGGGGCTTTCTTT.

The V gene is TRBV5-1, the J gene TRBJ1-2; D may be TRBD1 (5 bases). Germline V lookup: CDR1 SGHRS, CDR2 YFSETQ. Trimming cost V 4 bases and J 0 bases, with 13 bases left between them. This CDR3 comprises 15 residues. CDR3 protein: CASSLSGPANYGYTF. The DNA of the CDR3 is TGCGCCAGCAGCCTTTCGGGGCCCGCTAACTATGGCTACACCTTC.

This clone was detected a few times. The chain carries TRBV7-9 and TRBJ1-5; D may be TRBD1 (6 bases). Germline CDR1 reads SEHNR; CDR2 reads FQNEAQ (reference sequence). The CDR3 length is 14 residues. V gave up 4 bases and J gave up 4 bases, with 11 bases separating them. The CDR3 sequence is CASSSTDSNQPQHF. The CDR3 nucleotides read TGTGCCAGCAGCTCAACGGACAGTAATCAGCCCCAGCATTTT.

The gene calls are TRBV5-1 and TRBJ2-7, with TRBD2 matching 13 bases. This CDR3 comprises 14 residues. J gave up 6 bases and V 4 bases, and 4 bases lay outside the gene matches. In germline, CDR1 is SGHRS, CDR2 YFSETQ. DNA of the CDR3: TGCGCCAGCAGCCCCTGGACTAGCGGGGGCGAGCAGTACTTC. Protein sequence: CASSPWTSGGEQYF.

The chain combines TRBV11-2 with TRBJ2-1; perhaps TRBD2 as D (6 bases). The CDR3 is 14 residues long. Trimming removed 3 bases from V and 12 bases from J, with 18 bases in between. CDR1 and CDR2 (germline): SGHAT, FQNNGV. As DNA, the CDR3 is TGTGCCAGCAGCTTGAGCTTCCGGAGGCGGGGGCAGTTCTTC. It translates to CASSLSFRRRGQFF.

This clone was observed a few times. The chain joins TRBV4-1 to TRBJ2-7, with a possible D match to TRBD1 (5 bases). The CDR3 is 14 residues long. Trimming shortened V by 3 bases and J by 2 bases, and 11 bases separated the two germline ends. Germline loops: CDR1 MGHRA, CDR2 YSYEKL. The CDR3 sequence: CASSQADKAYEQYF. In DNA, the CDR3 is TGCGCCAGCAGCCAGGCGGACAAGGCCTACGAGCAGTACTTC.

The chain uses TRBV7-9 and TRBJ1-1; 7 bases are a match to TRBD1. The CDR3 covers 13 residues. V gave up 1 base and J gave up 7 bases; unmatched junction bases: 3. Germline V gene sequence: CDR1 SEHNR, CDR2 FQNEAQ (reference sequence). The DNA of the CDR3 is TGTGCCAGCAGCTTAGGGGACAGCCTTGAAGCTTTCTTT. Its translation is CASSLGDSLEAFF.

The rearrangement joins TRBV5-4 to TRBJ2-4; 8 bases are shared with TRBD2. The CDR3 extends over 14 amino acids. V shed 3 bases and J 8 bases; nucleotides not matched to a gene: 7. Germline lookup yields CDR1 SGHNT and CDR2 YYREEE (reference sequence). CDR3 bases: TGTGCCAGCAGCTCGGGACTAGGGTGGGACATTCAGTACTTC. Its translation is CASSSGLGWDIQYF.

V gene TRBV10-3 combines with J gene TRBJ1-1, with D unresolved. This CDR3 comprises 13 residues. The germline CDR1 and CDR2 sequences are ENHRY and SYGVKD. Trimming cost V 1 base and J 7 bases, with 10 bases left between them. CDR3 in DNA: TGTGCCATCAGTGAGTTGATATCGAGTGAAGCTTTCTTT. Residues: CAISELISSEAFF.

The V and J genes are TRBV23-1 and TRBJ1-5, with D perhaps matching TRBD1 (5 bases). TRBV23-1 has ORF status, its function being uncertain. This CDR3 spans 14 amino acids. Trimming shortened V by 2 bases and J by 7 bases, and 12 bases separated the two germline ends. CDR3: CASSQRSRDQPQHF. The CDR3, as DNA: TGCGCCAGCAGTCAAAGGAGCAGGGACCAGCCCCAGCATTTT.

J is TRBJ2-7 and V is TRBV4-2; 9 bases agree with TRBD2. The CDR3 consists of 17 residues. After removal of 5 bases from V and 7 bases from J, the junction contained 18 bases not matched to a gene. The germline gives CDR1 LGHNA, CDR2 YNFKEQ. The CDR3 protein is CASSLAGGRGGLEEQYF. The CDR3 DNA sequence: TGTGCCAGCAGCTTGGCGGGAGGGCGGGGGGGCTTAGAAGAGCAGTACTTC.

CDR3 residues: CASSATVSGYGYTF. The CDR3 region has the DNA TGTGCCAGCAGTGCGACAGTGTCGGGCTATGGCTACACCTTC. The chain recombines TRBV6-5 with TRBJ1-2; possible D gene TRBD1, 5 bases. This CDR3 has 14 residues. Deletions cut 5 bases from V and 4 bases from J, with 14 bases between. Germline CDR1 MNHEY, CDR2 SVGAGI.

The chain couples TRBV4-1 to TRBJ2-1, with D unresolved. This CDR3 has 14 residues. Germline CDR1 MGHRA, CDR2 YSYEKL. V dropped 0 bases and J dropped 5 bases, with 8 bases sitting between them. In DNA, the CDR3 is TGCGCCAGCAGCCAAGATCGGGTAGACAATGAGCAGTTCTTC. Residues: CASSQDRVDNEQFF.

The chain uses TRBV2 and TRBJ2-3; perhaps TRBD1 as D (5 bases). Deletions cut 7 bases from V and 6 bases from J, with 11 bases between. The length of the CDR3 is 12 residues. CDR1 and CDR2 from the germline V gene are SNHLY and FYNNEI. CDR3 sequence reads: CASKGPGDTQYF. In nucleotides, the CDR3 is TGTGCCAGCAAGGGGCCTGGGGATACGCAGTATTTT.

Here the CDR3 DNA reads TGTGCCAGCGGCAGGGAGTATAGCAATCAGCCCCAGCATTTT. This gives the protein CASGREYSNQPQHF. The chain uses TRBV6-1 and TRBJ1-5; D may be TRBD1 (5 bases). Germline CDR1 and CDR2: MNHNS and SASEGT. The CDR3 totals 14 residues. V gave up 8 bases and J gave up 0 bases, with 11 bases separating them.

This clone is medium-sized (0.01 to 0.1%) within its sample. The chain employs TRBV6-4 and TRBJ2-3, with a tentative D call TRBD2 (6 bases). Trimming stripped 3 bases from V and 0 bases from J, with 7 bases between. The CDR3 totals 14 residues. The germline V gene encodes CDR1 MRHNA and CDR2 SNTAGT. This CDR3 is CASSEGTSTDTQYF. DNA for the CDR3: TGTGCCAGCAGTGAGGGGACTAGCACAGATACGCAGTATTTT.

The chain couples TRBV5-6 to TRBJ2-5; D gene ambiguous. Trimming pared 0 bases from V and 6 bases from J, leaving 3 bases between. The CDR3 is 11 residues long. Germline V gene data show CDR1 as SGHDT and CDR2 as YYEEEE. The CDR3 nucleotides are TGTGCCAGCAGCTTGGCGCAGACCCAGTACTTC. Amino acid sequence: CASSLAQTQYF.

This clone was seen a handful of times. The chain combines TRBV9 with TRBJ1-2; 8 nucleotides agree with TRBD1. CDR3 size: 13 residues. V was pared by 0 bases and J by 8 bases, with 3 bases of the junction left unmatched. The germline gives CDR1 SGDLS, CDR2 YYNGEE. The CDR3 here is CASSVGTGIGYTF. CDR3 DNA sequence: TGTGCCAGCAGCGTAGGGACAGGGATCGGCTACACCTTC.

CDR3 amino acids: CASSLAVTSTDTQYF. CDR3 coding DNA: TGTGCCAGCAGCTTAGCGGTTACTAGCACAGATACGCAGTATTTT. The chain is built from TRBV7-6 and TRBJ2-3; D gene unclear. V gave up 0 bases and J gave up 0 bases, with 7 bases separating them. The CDR3 length is 15 residues. Looked up from germline, CDR1 is SGHVS and CDR2 is FNYEAQ.

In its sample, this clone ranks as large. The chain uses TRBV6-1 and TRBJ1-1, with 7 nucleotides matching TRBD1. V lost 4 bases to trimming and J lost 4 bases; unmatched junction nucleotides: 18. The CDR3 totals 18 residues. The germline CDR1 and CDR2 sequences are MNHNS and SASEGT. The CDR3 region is CASSVIFWTGSAGTEAFF. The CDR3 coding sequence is TGTGCCAGCAGTGTCATCTTTTGGACAGGTTCAGCGGGCACTGAAGCTTTCTTT.

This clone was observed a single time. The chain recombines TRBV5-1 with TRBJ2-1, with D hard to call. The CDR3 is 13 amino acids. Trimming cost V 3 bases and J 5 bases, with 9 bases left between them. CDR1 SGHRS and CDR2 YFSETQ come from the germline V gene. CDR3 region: CASSSQVNNEQFF. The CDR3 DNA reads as TGCGCCAGCAGCTCGCAGGTTAACAATGAGCAGTTCTTC.

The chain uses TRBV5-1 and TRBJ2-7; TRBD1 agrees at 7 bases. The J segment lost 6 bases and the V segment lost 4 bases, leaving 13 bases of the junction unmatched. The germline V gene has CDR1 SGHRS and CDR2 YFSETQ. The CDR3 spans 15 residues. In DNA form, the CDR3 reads TGCGCCAGCAGCCCTCGACCCGACAGGGCACTCGAGCAGTACTTC. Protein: CASSPRPDRALEQYF.

CDR3 nucleotides: TGTGCCATCAGCCCAAGGACAGGGGGATTCGACGAGCAGTACTTC. Protein: CAISPRTGGFDEQYF. The chain uses TRBV10-3 and TRBJ2-7; the match to TRBD1 covers 10 bases. The CDR3 sequence is 15 residues long. J lost 5 bases, V lost 6 bases, and 10 bases had no gene match. From germline, CDR1 is ENHRY and CDR2 SYGVKD.

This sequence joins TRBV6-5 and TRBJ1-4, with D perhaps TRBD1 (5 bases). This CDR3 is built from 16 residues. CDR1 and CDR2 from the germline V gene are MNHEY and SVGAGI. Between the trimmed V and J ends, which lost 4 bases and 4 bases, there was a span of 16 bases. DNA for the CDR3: TGTGCCAGCAGTTCACCCTCCAGGGAGAATAATGAAAAACTGTTTTTT. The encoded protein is CASSSPSRENNEKLFF.

CDR3 sequence reads: CASSFSSGAGYGYTF. CDR3 nucleotides: TGTGCCAGCAGTTTTAGCTCGGGGGCAGGCTATGGCTACACCTTC. This chain connects TRBV27 to TRBJ1-2; D is possibly TRBD1 (6 bases). Germline V gene data show CDR1 as MNHEY and CDR2 as SMNVEV (reference sequence). V shed 3 bases and J shed 4 bases, with 15 bases lying between them. The CDR3 spans 15 residues.